The 9 T cell receptor beta chains below come from one sample, sequenced in a study of OX40 agonist ivuxolimab in advanced cancers. Repertoires were generated with immunoSEQ multiplex PCR, while TCRdb's copy carries only in-frame clones and drops some. The table shows about 83,000 clones, with roughly four fifths occurring only once. Sequenced here: CD4+ or CD8+ T cells sorted from blood, sampled in a trial of the OX40 agonist ivuxolimab. The source of these receptors is an adult with an advanced solid tumor such as melanoma, head and neck, liver or kidney cancer.

The chain links TRBV11-2 to TRBJ2-7; D gene uncertain. The V gene lost 6 bases and the J gene lost 10 bases, with 19 bases spanning the gap. Germline CDR1 reads SGHAT; CDR2 reads FQNNGV. The CDR3 runs to 13 residues. The CDR3 sequence: CASSSGEFVKQYF. In DNA form, the CDR3 reads TGTGCCAGCAGTTCAGGCGAGTTCGTGAAACAGTACTTC.

The V gene is TRBV28, the J gene TRBJ1-2; no clear D gene. V gave up 6 bases and J gave up 7 bases, with 12 bases separating them. This CDR3 region has 12 residues. The germline V gene encodes CDR1 MDHEN and CDR2 SYDVKM. The CDR3 is CASRWQLSGYTF. The CDR3 bases are TGTGCCAGCAGGTGGCAGCTAAGTGGCTACACCTTC.

V and J are TRBV5-1 and TRBJ2-1, with 13 bases aligning to TRBD2. From germline, CDR1 is SGHRS and CDR2 YFSETQ. CDR3 size: 17 residues. After removal of 3 bases from V and 4 bases from J, the junction contained 7 bases not matched to a gene. The CDR3 here is CASSSLQGLAGYNEQFF. The CDR3 nucleotides are TGCGCCAGCAGCTCCCTTCAGGGACTAGCGGGATACAATGAGCAGTTCTTC.

This chain joins TRBV30 and TRBJ1-1; D uncertain. V was pared by 1 base and J by 1 base, with 7 bases between. Germline CDR1 and CDR2: GTSNPN and SVGIG (reference sequence). CDR3 size: 13 residues. This CDR3 reads CAWSGQRNTEAFF. The CDR3 nucleotides are TGTGCCTGGAGTGGGCAGAGGAACACTGAAGCTTTCTTT. The full variable domain, completed using reference TRBV30 and TRBJ1-1, is SQTIHQWPATLVQPVGSPLSLECTVEGTSNPNLYWYRQAAGRGLQLLFYSVGIGQISSEVPQNLSASRPQDRQFILSSKKLLLSDSGFYLCAWSGQRNTEAFFGQGTRLTVV.

The CDR3 nucleotides read TGTGCCAGCAGGGCTGGGGACACTAACTATGGCTACACCTTC. Residues: CASRAGDTNYGYTF. J is TRBJ1-2 and V is TRBV7-9, with D perhaps matching TRBD1 (6 bases). The CDR3 length is 14 residues. Germline lookup yields CDR1 SEHNR and CDR2 FQNEAQ (reference sequence). Trimming stripped 6 bases from V and 0 bases from J, with 11 bases between.

CDR3 protein: CASSSTGGTGGEKLFF. The CDR3 coding sequence is TGTGCCAGCAGTTCCACGGGCGGGACAGGAGGTGAAAAACTGTTTTTT. The V call is TRBV6-5, the J call TRBJ1-4, with 8 bases aligning to TRBD1. The germline V gene encodes CDR1 MNHEY and CDR2 SVGAGI. This CDR3 spans 16 amino acids. V dropped 4 bases and J dropped 7; count of bases not matched to a gene: 11.

The chain is built from TRBV6-1 and TRBJ1-5; tentative D call: TRBD1 (5 bases). Trimming stripped 1 base from V and 3 bases from J, with 10 bases between. CDR3 length: 15 residues. Germline CDR1 reads MNHNS; CDR2 reads SASEGT. CDR3 amino acids: CASSEVWGNNQPQHF. Here the CDR3 DNA reads TGTGCCAGCAGTGAAGTATGGGGGAACAATCAGCCCCAGCATTTT.

The J gene is TRBJ2-3, the V gene TRBV5-6; D is ambiguous. Trimming stripped 1 base from V and 0 bases from J, with 3 bases between. CDR1 is SGHDT, CDR2 YYEEEE, per germline. This CDR3 comprises 13 residues. This chain's CDR3 is CASSLTSTDTQYF. CDR3 bases: TGTGCCAGCAGCTTGACTAGCACAGATACGCAGTATTTT.

This rearrangement joins TRBV6-1 to TRBJ1-5; tentatively, D is TRBD1 (6 bases). Trimming pared 4 bases from V and 4 bases from J, leaving 14 bases between. The CDR3 has 15 residues. Germline V gives CDR1 MNHNS, CDR2 SASEGT. The CDR3 here is CASSGVGGVNQPQHF. CDR3 DNA: TGTGCCAGCAGTGGCGTCGGGGGCGTTAATCAGCCCCAGCATTTT.